The clone carrying this TCR beta chain was seen a few times. The antigen is not known. This entry belongs to a study of T cells in Graves' hyperthyroidism and ophthalmopathy. Study summary: Peripheral blood sampling occurred at initial diagnosis, before any treatment. Findings and limits, study-wide: Most thyroid clonotypes that were expanded above 0.001 also turned up in blood.

RNA transcripts yielded amplified TCR beta CDR3 regions. The HTBI primer set drove a first-round RT-PCR of the TCR CDR3. TCRdb redid the calling of the multiplex PCR reads with MiXCR, one entry per CDR3 protein. This sample carries 310,000 or so distinct CDR3 sequences, about a sixth of them seen once, and the ten largest clones take approximately 57%. V lost 1 base and J 5 bases, leaving 6 bases between the germline ends. The V gene's germline CDR1 is MGHDK and CDR2 SYGVNS. There are 13 residues in the CDR3. The J gene is TRBJ2-1, the V gene TRBV25-1; D uncertain. Sequences were obtained from blood. The sequence came from a woman aged 60 to 75 with Graves' ophthalmopathy. Written as DNA, the CDR3 is TGTGCCAGCAGTGAATGGCCTGACAATGAGCAGTTCTTC. It encodes CASSEWPDNEQFF.